A single sample gave rise to the 18 T cell receptor beta chains below, sequenced in a study of blood T cell repertoires in COVID-19. TCRdb's table, derived via immunoSEQ multiplex PCR, lists solely in-frame clones and lacks some. The sample lists about 49,000 clones, about 85% seen once, with approximately 15% in the top ten. Sample: peripheral blood. Source of these receptors: a human donor in a cohort sampled during active COVID-19.

V usage is TRBV7-3 and J usage is TRBJ2-7; no clear D. Germline V gene sequence: CDR1 SGHTA, CDR2 FQGTGA. Trimming removed 1 base from V and 4 bases from J, with 8 bases in between. This CDR3 region has 13 residues. This CDR3 is CASSLNPGYEQYF. CDR3 nucleotide sequence: TGTGCCAGCAGCTTAAACCCAGGATACGAGCAGTACTTC.

This clone has just one count. The chain recombines TRBV30 with TRBJ2-5; 7 bases are a match to TRBD2. The germline CDR1 and CDR2 sequences are GTSNPN and SVGIG (reference sequence). This CDR3 has 15 amino acids. V dropped 0 bases and J dropped 2; count of bases not matched to a gene: 6. CDR3 in amino acids: CAWSVGWGGQETQYF. CDR3 DNA: TGTGCCTGGAGTGTAGGGTGGGGGGGTCAAGAGACCCAGTACTTC.

J is TRBJ2-6 and V is TRBV18; the D gene is possibly TRBD2 (6 bases). CDR1 is KGHSH and CDR2 is LQKENI in the germline V gene. The CDR3 length is 15 residues. V gave up 5 bases and J gave up 0 bases, with 8 bases separating them. CDR3 DNA sequence: TGTGCCAGCTCAGGGGGACTCTCTGGGGCCAACGTCCTGACTTTC. Amino acids: CASSGGLSGANVLTF.

This clone has only one observation. This chain links TRBV19 with TRBJ2-3; 8 bases agree with TRBD1. Germline V gene lookup returns CDR1 LNHDA and CDR2 SQIVND (reference sequence). V was clipped by 7 bases and J by 3 bases; unmatched bases: 6. The CDR3 has 14 residues. The CDR3 DNA reads as TGTGCCAGTATGAGCCAGGGGGCTACAGATACGCAGTATTTT. Translated, it gives CASMSQGATDTQYF.

V gene TRBV5-6 combines with J gene TRBJ1-6; D not certain. Between the trimmed V and J ends, which lost 5 bases and 10 bases, there was a span of 13 bases. This CDR3 region has 13 residues. Germline V lookup: CDR1 SGHDT, CDR2 YYEEEE. The CDR3 loop is CASSTWQASPLHF. The CDR3 DNA reads TGTGCCAGCAGTACCTGGCAGGCGTCACCCCTCCACTTT. The full variable domain, rest sourced from reference TRBV5-6 and TRBJ1-6, is DAGVTQSPTHLIKTRGQQVTLRCSPKSGHDTVSWYQQALGQGPQFIFQYYEEEERQRGNFPDRFSGHQFPNYSSELNVNALLLGDSALYLCASSTWQASPLHFGNGTRLTVT.

The rearrangement links TRBV7-8 to TRBJ1-2, with D possibly matching TRBD1 (6 bases). Germline V gene sequence: CDR1 SGHVS, CDR2 FQNEAQ. The germline V and J ends were trimmed by 4 bases and 4 bases, with 10 bases remaining between them. This CDR3 contains 13 residues. CDR3 DNA sequence: TGTGCCAGCAGCTCAGACAGGATCTATGGCTACACCTTC. This translates into CASSSDRIYGYTF. Supplemented by reference TRBV7-8 and TRBJ1-2, the full variable domain reads GAGVSQSPRYKVAKRGQDVALRCDPISGHVSLFWYQQALGQGPEFLTYFQNEAQLDKSGLPSDRFFAERPEGSVSTLKIQRTQQEDSAVYLCASSSDRIYGYTFGSGTRLTVV.

V usage is TRBV27 and J usage is TRBJ2-7; no clear D gene. CDR1 and CDR2 (germline): MNHEY, SMNVEV (reference sequence). V was pared by 3 bases and J by 0 bases, with 12 bases between. There are 15 residues in the CDR3. The CDR3 nucleotides are TGTGCCAGCAGTTTTCGTACTGGTAGCTCCTACGAGCAGTACTTC. It yields the protein CASSFRTGSSYEQYF.

The chain is built from TRBV6-5 and TRBJ2-2; 8 bases line up with TRBD1. The CDR3 has 15 residues. CDR1 and CDR2 (germline): MNHEY, SVGAGI. J was trimmed by 4 bases and V by 6 bases; bases with no gene match: 7. Written as DNA, the CDR3 is TGTGCCAGCAGACCCAGGGGGCTTGGCACCGGGGAGCTGTTTTTT. Translated, it gives CASRPRGLGTGELFF.

This rearrangement joins TRBV27 to TRBJ2-7, with 7 bases identical to TRBD1. Germline CDR1 is MNHEY and CDR2 is SMNVEV (reference sequence). This CDR3 has 14 amino acids. V shed 5 bases, J shed 8 bases, and the junction held 12 bases outside the gene matches. The CDR3 is CASSPGQQNKKQYF. In DNA form, the CDR3 reads TGTGCCAGCAGTCCGGGACAGCAAAACAAAAAGCAGTACTTC.

This clone was seen only once. The J gene is TRBJ2-3, the V gene TRBV6-5, with 11 bases identical to TRBD1. Germline V gene data show CDR1 as MNHEY and CDR2 as SVGAGI. V was pared by 8 bases and J by 4 bases, with 2 bases of the junction left unmatched. This CDR3 is 13 amino acids long. This CDR3 reads CASRTGGADTQYF. CDR3 nucleotides: TGTGCCAGCCGGACAGGGGGCGCAGATACGCAGTATTTT.

The chain recombines TRBV5-6 with TRBJ2-7; the match to TRBD1 covers 8 bases. The CDR3 has 14 amino acids. Germline V gene sequence: CDR1 SGHDT, CDR2 YYEEEE. Trimming at V came to 6 bases and at J to 4 bases, leaving 9 bases not matched to a gene. The CDR3 loop reads CASMKRQGRYEQYF. The CDR3 region has the DNA TGTGCCAGCATGAAACGACAGGGGCGGTACGAGCAGTACTTC.

The chain is built from TRBV9 and TRBJ2-5; 16 bases align to TRBD2. Germline V gene lookup returns CDR1 SGDLS and CDR2 YYNGEE. With V trimmed by 4 bases and J by 4 bases, 7 bases remained unmatched. This CDR3 is 17 amino acids long. The CDR3 reads CASSFGTSGGALETQYF. CDR3 in DNA: TGTGCCAGCAGCTTTGGGACTAGCGGGGGGGCCTTAGAGACCCAGTACTTC.

J is TRBJ2-7 and V is TRBV29-1, with TRBD1 matching over 10 bases. The CDR3 length is 15 residues. In germline, CDR1 is SQVTM, CDR2 ANQGSEA. V was pared by 6 bases and J by 6 bases, with 14 bases of the junction left unmatched. CDR3 amino acids: CSVATGTGVIREQYF. CDR3 nucleotide sequence: TGCAGCGTAGCGACCGGGACAGGGGTTATACGCGAGCAGTACTTC.

The chain couples TRBV27 to TRBJ1-1; D unresolved. V was cut by 5 bases and J by 0 bases, with 13 bases left in between. The CDR3 contains 15 residues. Germline V gives CDR1 MNHEY, CDR2 SMNVEV (reference sequence). The CDR3 DNA is TGTGCCAGCAGTCCCTTAGAGAGTATGAACACTGAAGCTTTCTTT. This sequence encodes CASSPLESMNTEAFF.

The CDR3 protein is CAWKWTNGNTIYF. CDR3 DNA: TGTGCCTGGAAGTGGACAAACGGAAACACCATATATTTT. The genes are TRBV30 and TRBJ1-3, with D tentatively TRBD1 (5 bases). There are 13 residues in the CDR3. Trimming removed 4 bases from V and 4 bases from J, with 11 bases in between. Germline V gives CDR1 GTSNPN, CDR2 SVGIG (reference sequence). Looking up the rest from reference TRBV30 and TRBJ1-3 gives the full variable domain: SQTIHQWPATLVQPVGSPLSLECTVEGTSNPNLYWYRQAAGRGLQLLFYSVGIGQISSEVPQNLSASRPQDRQFILSSKKLLLSDSGFYLCAWKWTNGNTIYFGEGSWLTVV.

The gene calls are TRBV5-3 and TRBJ2-7; TRBD1 aligns across 8 bases. TRBV5-3 counts as an open reading frame of uncertain function. Losses at the gene ends were 4 bases for V and 4 bases for J; bases not matched to a gene: 7. The CDR3 contains 14 residues. The chain's CDR3 is CARSPDRERYEQYF. As DNA, the CDR3 is TGTGCCAGAAGCCCGGACAGGGAGAGATACGAGCAGTACTTC.

In DNA, the CDR3 is TGTGCCATCAGCGACGCCCGACTAGCGGGAGACACAGATACGCAGTATTTT. It specifies CAISDARLAGDTDTQYF. The chain carries TRBV10-3 and TRBJ2-3; 12 bases are shared with TRBD2. V was pared by 6 bases and J by 2 bases, with 9 bases of the junction left unmatched. CDR1 is ENHRY and CDR2 is SYGVKD in the germline V gene. This CDR3 spans 17 amino acids.

The V and J genes are TRBV18 and TRBJ2-3; TRBD1 matches at 9 bases. V lost 6 bases, J lost 2 bases, and 12 bases stayed unmatched. CDR1 and CDR2 from the germline V gene are KGHSH and LQKENI. The CDR3 has 17 residues. CDR3 DNA sequence: TGTGCCAGCTCCCAGGCAGCCGGGACAGGGTTCACAGATACGCAGTATTTT. Translation: CASSQAAGTGFTDTQYF.